The subject of this entry is one T cell receptor beta chain. The data are from a study of blood T cell repertoires in COVID-19. Trimming at V came to 7 bases and at J to 0 bases, leaving 4 bases not matched to a gene. From germline, CDR1 is LNHNV and CDR2 YYDKDF (reference sequence). The CDR3 consists of 14 residues. Method: immunoSEQ multiplex PCR; TCRdb's copy keeps in-frame clones and lacks some. The sample carries around 200,000 clones, about 80% recorded once. This receptor was obtained from a middle-aged woman with active or convalescent COVID-19. The sample was peripheral blood. The chain combines TRBV15 with TRBJ2-7, with 9 nucleotides matching TRBD1. Here the CDR3 reads CATNRTGDSYEQYF. CDR3 in DNA: TGTGCCACCAACCGGACAGGGGACTCCTACGAGCAGTACTTC.